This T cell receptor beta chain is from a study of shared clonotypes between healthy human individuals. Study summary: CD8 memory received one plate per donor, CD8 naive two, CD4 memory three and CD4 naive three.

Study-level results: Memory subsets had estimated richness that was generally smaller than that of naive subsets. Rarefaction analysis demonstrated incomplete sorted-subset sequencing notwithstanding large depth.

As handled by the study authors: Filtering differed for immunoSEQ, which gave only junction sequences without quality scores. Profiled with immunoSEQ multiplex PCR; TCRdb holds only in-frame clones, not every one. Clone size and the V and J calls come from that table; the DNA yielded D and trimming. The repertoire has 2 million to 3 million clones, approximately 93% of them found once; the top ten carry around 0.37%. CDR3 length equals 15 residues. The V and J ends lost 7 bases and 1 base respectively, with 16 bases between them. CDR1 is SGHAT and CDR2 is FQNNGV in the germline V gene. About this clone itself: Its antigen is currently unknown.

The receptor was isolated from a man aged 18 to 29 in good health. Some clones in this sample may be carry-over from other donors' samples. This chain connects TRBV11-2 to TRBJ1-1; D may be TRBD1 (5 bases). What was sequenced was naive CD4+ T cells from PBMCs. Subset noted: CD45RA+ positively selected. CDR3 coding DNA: TGTGCCAGCACCTGGGGGGGATTGGGGAACACTGAAGCTTTCTTT. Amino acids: CASTWGGLGNTEAFF.